The 20 T cell receptor beta chains listed next were all sequenced from one sample in a study of early stage breast cancer tumors. The assay was immunoSEQ multiplex PCR, and TCRdb's table has in-frame clones only and misses some. The sample contains about 36,000 clones, less than 80% of which appear only once. Sequenced: blood. All receptors come from a person in their sixties or seventies with breast cancer.

V usage is TRBV19 and J usage is TRBJ1-1; D ambiguous. CDR3 length: 14 amino acids. Germline CDR1 is LNHDA and CDR2 is SQIVND (reference sequence). Trimming took off 5 bases at V and 5 bases at J, with 15 bases between the two ends. Here the CDR3 DNA reads TGTGCCAGTAGTTTCTACGGCCAAGGGACTGAAGCTTTCTTT. The encoded protein is CASSFYGQGTEAFF.

The chain joins TRBV5-5 to TRBJ2-1; TRBD1 matches 9 bases. The CDR3 covers 15 residues. The germline V gene encodes CDR1 SGHKS and CDR2 YYEKEE (reference sequence). V gave up 0 bases and J gave up 6 bases; unmatched junction bases: 4. This chain's CDR3 is CASSLVQTGGNEQFF. The DNA for the CDR3 is TGTGCCAGCAGCTTGGTGCAGACAGGGGGCAATGAGCAGTTCTTC.

The J gene is TRBJ1-2, the V gene TRBV6-1; D unresolved. V lost 6 bases and J lost 4, with 12 bases in between. CDR3 length: 13 amino acids. Germline-derived CDR1 and CDR2 are MNHNS and SASEGT. Here the CDR3 reads CASSTQAGYGYTF. The CDR3 bases are TGTGCCAGCAGCACCCAGGCGGGCTATGGCTACACCTTC.

This chain joins TRBV7-6 and TRBJ2-1; D remains unclear. The CDR3 consists of 12 residues. V was shortened by 9 bases and J by 6 bases, with 12 bases between the two germline ends. Germline V gives CDR1 SGHVS, CDR2 FNYEAQ. The CDR3 reads CARRGSSNEQFF. DNA for the CDR3: TGTGCCAGGAGAGGTTCCAGCAATGAGCAGTTCTTC. The variable domain in full, with the rest retrieved from reference TRBV7-6 and TRBJ2-1, is GAGVSQSPRYKVTKRGQDVALRCDPISGHVSLYWYRQALGQGPEFLTYFNYEAQQDKSGLPNDRFSAERPEGSISTLTIQRTEQRDSAMYRCARRGSSNEQFFGPGTRLTVL.

The gene calls are TRBV5-1 and TRBJ1-6; D is uncertain. The CDR3 covers 18 residues. Trimming pared 0 bases from V and 0 bases from J, leaving 13 bases between. CDR1 and CDR2 (germline): SGHRS, YFSETQ. CDR3 bases: TGCGCCAGCAGCTTGGAGCAGATTTCGAGCTCCTATAATTCACCCCTCCACTTT. Encoded protein: CASSLEQISSSYNSPLHF.

The rearrangement links TRBV2 to TRBJ2-2, with D tentatively TRBD1 (5 bases). The CDR3 is 15 residues long. The V end was cut by 2 bases, the J end by 1 base, with 8 bases between. The germline V gene encodes CDR1 SNHLY and CDR2 FYNNEI. The CDR3 region is CASSEQGVNTGELFF. The CDR3 DNA sequence: TGTGCCAGCAGTGAACAGGGCGTGAACACCGGGGAGCTGTTTTTT.

The chain combines TRBV5-6 with TRBJ1-2, with D unclear. The CDR3 runs to 12 residues. Germline V CDR1 and CDR2: SGHDT, YYEEEE. Trimming removed 4 bases at V and 4 bases at J, with 8 bases between. As DNA, the CDR3 is TGTGCCAGCAGCCTCGAGGTCTATGGCTACACCTTC. Protein: CASSLEVYGYTF.

The chain is built from TRBV11-2 and TRBJ2-1; 10 nucleotides match TRBD2. V lost 8 bases and J lost 1; bases outside the gene matches: 8. Germline loops: CDR1 SGHAT, CDR2 FQNNGV. CDR3 length: 16 amino acids. The CDR3 region is CASGGGSGGSYNEQFF. The CDR3 nucleotides are TGTGCCAGCGGCGGGGGTAGCGGGGGGTCCTACAATGAGCAGTTCTTC.

J is TRBJ2-1 and V is TRBV7-9, with 8 bases aligning to TRBD1. CDR1 and CDR2 from the germline V gene are SEHNR and FQNEAQ (reference sequence). The CDR3 contains 14 residues. J was trimmed by 7 bases and V by 4 bases; bases with no gene match: 6. Here the CDR3 reads CASSSVTGGNEQFF. The DNA of the CDR3 is TGTGCCAGCAGCTCCGTTACAGGGGGTAATGAGCAGTTCTTC.

CDR3 sequence: CASSTDRLNYGYTF. CDR3 DNA sequence: TGTGCCAGTAGTACGGACAGGCTTAACTATGGCTACACCTTC. The chain carries TRBV19 and TRBJ1-2; 7 nucleotides match TRBD1. In germline, CDR1 is LNHDA, CDR2 SQIVND (reference sequence). V was pared by 4 bases and J by 1 base, with 3 bases of the junction left unmatched. This CDR3 has 14 amino acids.

This clone was detected only a few times. The chain uses TRBV27 and TRBJ2-7; D is uncertain. The CDR3 runs to 11 residues. The germline gives CDR1 MNHEY, CDR2 SMNVEV (reference sequence). Trimming removed 0 bases at V and 7 bases at J, with 4 bases between. The CDR3 nucleotides are TGTGCCAGCAGTTTATCTGGGGAGCAGTACTTC. This translates into CASSLSGEQYF.

The sample holds a few counts of this clone. V and J are TRBV19 and TRBJ2-1; 7 bases agree with TRBD1. CDR3 length: 14 amino acids. With 5 bases clipped from V and 2 bases from J, the junction kept 3 bases outside the gene matches. CDR1 and CDR2 (germline): LNHDA, SQIVND (reference sequence). The CDR3 is CASSLTGTYNEQFF. The DNA of the CDR3 is TGTGCCAGTAGTTTGACAGGGACCTACAATGAGCAGTTCTTC.

The V gene is TRBV19, the J gene TRBJ2-3, with D uncertain. Germline CDR1 reads LNHDA; CDR2 reads SQIVND (reference sequence). Trimming left V 4 bases short and J 1 base short, with 18 bases between. There are 17 residues in the CDR3. Here the CDR3 DNA reads TGTGCCAGTAGTAGAAAAGGTTGGAGTGGGGGCACAGATACGCAGTATTTT. This codes for CASSRKGWSGGTDTQYF.

As concerns this clone: The same CDR3 can be traced to other DNA sequences in this sample. This chain joins TRBV4-1 and TRBJ2-6, with D possibly TRBD2 on 6 matching bases. CDR1 MGHRA and CDR2 YSYEKL come from the germline V gene. Between the trimmed V and J ends, which lost 0 bases and 2 bases, there was a span of 11 bases. The CDR3 sequence is 17 residues long. CDR3 sequence reads: CASSQDLRGTGANVLTF. CDR3 coding DNA: TGCGCCAGCAGCCAAGATCTCCGGGGGACTGGGGCCAACGTCCTGACTTTC.

This chain connects TRBV7-2 to TRBJ2-7, with 12 bases identical to TRBD2. The CDR3 is 15 residues long. The ends lost 3 bases at V and 7 bases at J; junction bases unmatched: 7. Germline V gene sequence: CDR1 SGHTA, CDR2 FQGNSA. The DNA for the CDR3 is TGTGCCAGCAGCTTTTGGACTAGCGGGACAGGGGAGCAGTACTTC. Translation gives CASSFWTSGTGEQYF.

The rearrangement joins TRBV7-9 to TRBJ2-3; 10 nucleotides align to TRBD1. This CDR3 has 17 residues. After removal of 3 bases from V and 4 bases from J, the junction contained 10 bases not matched to a gene. Germline CDR1 is SEHNR and CDR2 is FQNEAQ (reference sequence). For the CDR3, the DNA is TGTGCCAGCAGCTTTGCGGTGGGACAGGGGACGGCAGATACGCAGTATTTT. Protein sequence: CASSFAVGQGTADTQYF.

V usage is TRBV7-2 and J usage is TRBJ2-7; D perhaps matches TRBD2 (7 bases). Trimming took 1 base from V and 1 from J, leaving 14 bases between them. Per germline, CDR1 SGHTA and CDR2 FQGNSA. This CDR3 is 16 amino acids long. CDR3 sequence: CASSLVRGARSYEQYF. CDR3 nucleotides: TGTGCCAGCAGCTTAGTTCGGGGGGCGAGGTCCTACGAGCAGTACTTC.

This clone has only a few counts. The chain joins TRBV13 to TRBJ2-7; the D gene is possibly TRBD2 (5 bases). CDR1 and CDR2 from the germline V gene are PRHDT and FYEKMQ (reference sequence). The CDR3 runs to 13 residues. Trimming cost V 5 bases and J 3 bases, with 11 bases left between them. The CDR3 DNA follows: TGTGCCAGCAGCCAAGGACGGGACTACGAGCAGTACTTC. Its protein product is CASSQGRDYEQYF.

This clone showed up just a few times. The chain couples TRBV19 to TRBJ2-7; D may be TRBD2 (5 bases). The CDR3 spans 12 residues. The germline V gene has CDR1 LNHDA and CDR2 SQIVND (reference sequence). V lost 8 bases and J lost 6, with 14 bases in between. In DNA, the CDR3 is TGTGCCAGTGGCCCGTCCCGGGGCGAGCAGTACTTC. Its translation is CASGPSRGEQYF.

The chain uses TRBV6-4 and TRBJ2-1; 11 nucleotides line up with TRBD2. Germline V gene lookup returns CDR1 MRHNA and CDR2 SNTAGT. V lost 4 bases, J lost 9 bases, and 11 bases stayed unmatched. CDR3 length: 16 amino acids. CDR3 nucleotides: TGTGCCAGCAGTGTTAGCGGGGGGGCCCGCGCCGGTGAGCAGTTCTTC. Translated: CASSVSGGARAGEQFF.